Shown below are 19 T cell receptor beta chains from a single sample sequenced in a study of CD8 T cells in Susac syndrome. The authors reverse transcribed roughly 0.5 to 1 ug RNA with random hexamers. MiXCR was run by TCRdb on the immunoSEQ multiplex PCR reads, yielding one entry per CDR3 protein. Of 150,000 to 200,000 distinct CDR3 sequences in the sample, about 93% are singletons; the top ten hold 0.13%. The sample comprised CD4+ T cells from PBMCs. Source of these receptors: a human donor in good health.

The rearrangement links TRBV18 to TRBJ2-7; D is possibly TRBD2 (6 bases). The CDR3 sequence is 14 residues long. Germline CDR1 reads KGHSH; CDR2 reads LQKENI. The germline V and J ends were trimmed by 2 bases and 5 bases, with 13 bases remaining between them. The CDR3 loop reads CASSPKEGMHEQYF. For the CDR3, the DNA is TGTGCCAGCTCACCAAAGGAGGGGATGCACGAGCAGTACTTC.

The rearrangement joins TRBV12-3 or TRBV12-4 to TRBJ1-5; 7 positions match TRBD1. V shed 6 bases and J 6 bases; nucleotides not matched to a gene: 8. The CDR3 length is 14 residues. In DNA, the CDR3 is TGTGCCAGCAGCCAACACAGGGGAGTTCAGCCCCAGCATTTT. This encodes CASSQHRGVQPQHF.

This chain joins TRBV20-1 and TRBJ1-2; tentative D call: TRBD1 (5 bases). This CDR3 comprises 12 residues. Germline assignment: CDR1 DFQATT and CDR2 SNEGSKA (reference sequence). The ends were cut back, 6 bases at V and 3 bases at J, with 11 bases in the middle. The CDR3 coding sequence is TGCAGTGCCACCGGGGGGTACTATGGCTACACCTTC. This gives the protein CSATGGYYGYTF.

This chain's CDR3 is CASSQNSGGATRETQYF. In DNA form, the CDR3 reads TGTGCCAGCAGCCAAAATAGCGGGGGGGCCACAAGAGAGACCCAGTACTTC. The rearrangement uses TRBV3-1 and TRBJ2-5; 11 bases agree with TRBD2. From germline, CDR1 is LGHDT and CDR2 YNNKEL (reference sequence). The CDR3 has 17 amino acids. The V segment lost 2 bases and the J segment 4 bases; nucleotides outside the gene matches: 9.

The chain employs TRBV7-8 and TRBJ2-2; D call uncertain. Between the trimmed V and J ends, which lost 3 bases and 0 bases, there was a span of 5 bases. Germline lookup yields CDR1 SGHVS and CDR2 FQNEAQ. The CDR3 extends over 14 amino acids. Here the CDR3 reads CASSFDSNTGELFF. The DNA of the CDR3 is TGTGCCAGCAGCTTTGATTCGAACACCGGGGAGCTGTTTTTT.

The chain carries TRBV20-1 and TRBJ1-4; 8 bases match TRBD1. The CDR3 extends over 15 amino acids. Germline values: CDR1 DFQATT, CDR2 SNEGSKA (reference sequence). Unmatched junction bases numbered 8, after V lost 5 bases and J lost 3 bases. This CDR3 reads CSAGQPGGPNEKLFF. The CDR3 bases are TGCAGTGCTGGGCAACCAGGGGGCCCTAATGAAAAACTGTTTTTT.

V gene TRBV7-2 combines with J gene TRBJ1-1, with 9 bases lining up with TRBD1. The trim removed 4 bases at V and 7 bases at J, leaving 4 bases unmatched. The CDR3 totals 13 residues. The germline V gene has CDR1 SGHTA and CDR2 FQGNSA. CDR3 bases: TGTGCCAGCAGCTCCCAGACAGGGGGTGAAGCTTTCTTT. Its protein product is CASSSQTGGEAFF.

J is TRBJ2-5 and V is TRBV7-9, with TRBD2 as a possible D gene (7 bases). The CDR3 loop spans 18 amino acids. Germline loops: CDR1 SEHNR, CDR2 FQNEAQ (reference sequence). V gave up 5 bases and J gave up 3 bases, with 25 bases separating them. CDR3 residues: CASSPIGGHQAPKETQYF. The CDR3 bases are TGTGCCAGCAGCCCAATCGGGGGGCATCAGGCCCCAAAAGAGACCCAGTACTTC.

V usage is TRBV24-1 and J usage is TRBJ1-5; D uncertain. The CDR3 contains 12 residues. CDR1 is KGHDR, CDR2 SFDVKD, per germline. Trimming took off 9 bases at V and 4 bases at J, with 9 bases between the two ends. CDR3 in DNA: TGTGCCACCGGCGACCCGAATCAGCCCCAGCATTTT. Encoded protein: CATGDPNQPQHF.

This clonotype was recorded once. The chain employs TRBV5-1 and TRBJ2-1, with D possibly being TRBD2 (5 bases). CDR1 and CDR2 (germline): SGHRS, YFSETQ. V lost 0 bases and J 10 bases, leaving 11 bases between the germline ends. The CDR3 has 13 amino acids. The CDR3 spells CASSLEPSGEQFF. Here the CDR3 DNA reads TGCGCCAGCAGCTTGGAGCCCAGCGGCGAGCAGTTCTTC.

The rearrangement links TRBV7-3 to TRBJ1-2; perhaps TRBD1 as D (5 bases). This CDR3 spans 12 amino acids. CDR1 is SGHTA, CDR2 FQGTGA, per germline. The V end was cut by 5 bases, the J end by 13 bases, with 17 bases between. CDR3 in DNA: TGTGCCAGCAGCCCCTCCCCGGGACGGGGCACCTTC. This encodes CASSPSPGRGTF.

V gene TRBV20-1 combines with J gene TRBJ1-4; the match to TRBD1 covers 7 bases. Unmatched junction bases numbered 12, after V lost 3 bases and J lost 8 bases. The CDR3 has 15 amino acids. Looked up from germline, CDR1 is DFQATT and CDR2 is SNEGSKA (reference sequence). The CDR3 DNA reads as TGCAGTGCTAGGGACTATCGACAGGGAGGCGAAAAACTGTTTTTT. Protein product: CSARDYRQGGEKLFF.

The CDR3 sequence is CASSLWKGSTEAFF. DNA for the CDR3: TGTGCCAGCAGCCTTTGGAAGGGGTCCACTGAAGCTTTCTTT. V is TRBV5-6 and J is TRBJ1-1, with D tentatively TRBD1 (5 bases). Deletions cut 4 bases from V and 4 bases from J, with 14 bases between. This CDR3 is 14 amino acids long. CDR1 is SGHDT and CDR2 is YYEEEE in the germline V gene.

This chain connects TRBV5-1 to TRBJ1-4; 7 bases are shared with TRBD1. V lost 4 bases, J lost 8 bases, and 8 bases stayed unmatched. CDR1 is SGHRS, CDR2 YFSETQ, per germline. The CDR3 contains 14 residues. The DNA for the CDR3 is TGCGCCAGCAGCCCGACAGGGTCGACCGAAAAACTGTTTTTT. Protein: CASSPTGSTEKLFF.

About this clonotype: At one boundary the junction diverges from the germline segment, which might be a read error. The chain has TRBV29-1 and TRBJ1-1; possible D gene TRBD1, 5 bases. Germline-derived CDR1 and CDR2 are SQVTM and ANQGSEA. CDR3 length: 13 residues. The CDR3 DNA reads as TGCAGCGCTGAAGTACAGGATTCCACTGAAGCTTTCTTT. This codes for CSAEVQDSTEAFF.

The sample holds a few counts of this clonotype. The chain links TRBV4-1 to TRBJ1-1, with D tentatively TRBD1 (6 bases). This CDR3 is built from 13 residues. Trimming removed 4 bases at V and 0 bases at J, with 6 bases between. Looked up from germline, CDR1 is MGHRA and CDR2 is YSYEKL. The CDR3 DNA reads as TGCGCCAGCAGCCGGGGGCTGAACACTGAAGCTTTCTTT. Residues: CASSRGLNTEAFF.

CDR3 sequence reads: CASSPRQGATYEQYF. The CDR3 coding sequence is TGTGCCAGCAGCCCAAGACAGGGGGCCACCTACGAGCAGTACTTC. The chain is built from TRBV7-6 and TRBJ2-7; 10 nucleotides agree with TRBD1. The ends lost 5 bases at V and 2 bases at J; junction bases unmatched: 6. CDR1 SGHVS and CDR2 FNYEAQ come from the germline V gene. The CDR3 sequence is 15 residues long. Using reference TRBV7-6 and TRBJ2-7 for the parts outside the CDR3, the full variable domain is GAGVSQSPRYKVTKRGQDVALRCDPISGHVSLYWYRQALGQGPEFLTYFNYEAQQDKSGLPNDRFSAERPEGSISTLTIQRTEQRDSAMYRCASSPRQGATYEQYFGPGTRLTVT.

The chain combines TRBV29-1 with TRBJ2-5; 11 bases fit TRBD1. Unmatched junction bases numbered 8, after V lost 4 bases and J lost 4 bases. Germline CDR1 is SQVTM and CDR2 is ANQGSEA. There are 15 residues in the CDR3. DNA of the CDR3: TGCAGCGTTGTTGGGGACAGGGGGTTTGGAGAGACCCAGTACTTC. Amino acid sequence: CSVVGDRGFGETQYF.

The V gene is TRBV19, the J gene TRBJ2-6; 7 bases are shared with TRBD1. J lost 3 bases, V lost 7 bases, and 6 bases had no gene match. The CDR3 totals 15 residues. Germline V gene data show CDR1 as LNHDA and CDR2 as SQIVND (reference sequence). CDR3 sequence reads: CASTAQGLGANVLTF. The CDR3 region has the DNA TGTGCCAGTACCGCACAGGGGCTTGGGGCCAACGTCCTGACTTTC.